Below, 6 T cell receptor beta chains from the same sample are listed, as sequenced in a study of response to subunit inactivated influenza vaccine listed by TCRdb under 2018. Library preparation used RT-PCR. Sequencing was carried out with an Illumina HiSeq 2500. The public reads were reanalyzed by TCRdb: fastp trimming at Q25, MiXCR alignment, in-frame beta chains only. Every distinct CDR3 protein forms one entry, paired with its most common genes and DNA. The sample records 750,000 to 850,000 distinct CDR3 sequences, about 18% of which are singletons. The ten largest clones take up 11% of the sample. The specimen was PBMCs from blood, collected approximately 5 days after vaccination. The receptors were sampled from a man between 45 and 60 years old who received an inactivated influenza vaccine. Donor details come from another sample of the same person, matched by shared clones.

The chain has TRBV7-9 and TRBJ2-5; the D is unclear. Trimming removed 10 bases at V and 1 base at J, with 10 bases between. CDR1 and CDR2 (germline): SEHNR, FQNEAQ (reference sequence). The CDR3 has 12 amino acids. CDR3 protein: CAITNFQETQYF. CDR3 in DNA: TGTGCCATAACCAACTTCCAAGAGACCCAGTACTTC.

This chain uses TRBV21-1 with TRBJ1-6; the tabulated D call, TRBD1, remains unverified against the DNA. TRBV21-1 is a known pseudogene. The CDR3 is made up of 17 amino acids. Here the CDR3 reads CASSKSVRQVYNSPLHF. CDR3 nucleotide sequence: TGTGCCAGCAGCAAAAGTGTGCGACAGGTCTATAATTCACCCCTCCACTTT.

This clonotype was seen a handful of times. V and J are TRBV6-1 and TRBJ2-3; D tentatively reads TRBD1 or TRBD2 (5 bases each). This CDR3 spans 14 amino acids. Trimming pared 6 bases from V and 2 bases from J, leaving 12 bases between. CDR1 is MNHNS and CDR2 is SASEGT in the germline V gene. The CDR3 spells CASRRDHNTDTQYF. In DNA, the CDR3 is TGTGCCAGCAGACGGGACCACAACACAGATACGCAGTATTTT.

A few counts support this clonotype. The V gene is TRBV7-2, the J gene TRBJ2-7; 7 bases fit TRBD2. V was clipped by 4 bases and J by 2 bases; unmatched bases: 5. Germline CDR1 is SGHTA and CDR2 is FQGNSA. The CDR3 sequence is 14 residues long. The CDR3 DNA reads TGTGCCAGCAGCTGGGGGGGACGGGCCTACGAGCAGTACTTC. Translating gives CASSWGGRAYEQYF.

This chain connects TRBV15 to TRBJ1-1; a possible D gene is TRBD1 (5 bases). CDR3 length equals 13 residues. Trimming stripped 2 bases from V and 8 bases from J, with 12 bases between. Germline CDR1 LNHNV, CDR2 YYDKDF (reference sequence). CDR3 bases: TGTGCCACCAGCAGACTACGACAGCCAGAAGCTTTCTTT. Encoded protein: CATSRLRQPEAFF. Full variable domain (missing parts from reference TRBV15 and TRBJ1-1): DAMVIQNPRYQVTQFGKPVTLSCSQTLNHNVMYWYQQKSSQAPKLLFHYYDKDFNNEADTPDNFQSRRPNTSFCFLDIRSPGLGDTAMYLCATSRLRQPEAFFGQGTRLTVV.

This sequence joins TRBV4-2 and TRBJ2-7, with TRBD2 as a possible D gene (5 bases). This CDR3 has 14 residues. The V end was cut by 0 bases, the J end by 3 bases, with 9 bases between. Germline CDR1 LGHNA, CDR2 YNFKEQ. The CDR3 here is CASSQERRDYEQYF. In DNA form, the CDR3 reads TGTGCCAGCAGCCAAGAGCGCCGGGACTACGAGCAGTACTTC.